One sample yielded the 7 T cell receptor beta chains listed below, sequenced in a study of blood T cells in healthy people across ages. For the second PCR, which ran for about 6 to 12 cycles, a sample-barcoded 5' primer and a J-beta primer mix were used. TCRdb re-derived calls from the 5' RACE reads in MiXCR, one entry per CDR3 protein. The table has 1.5 million or so distinct CDR3 sequences, roughly 43% seen once; the top ten hold about 4%. Sequencing was performed on blood. These receptors were taken from a woman between 18 and 30 years old in good health.

This rearrangement joins TRBV18 to TRBJ1-6, with a tentative D call TRBD1 (6 bases). Germline V gene sequence: CDR1 KGHSH, CDR2 LQKENI. Trimming cost V 6 bases and J 9 bases, with 18 bases left between them. This CDR3 has 15 amino acids. The DNA for the CDR3 is TGTGCCAGCTCCCTACACAGGGATTCTGCTTCACCCCTCCACTTT. As protein: CASSLHRDSASPLHF.

Only a few counts were recorded for this clonotype. The chain is built from TRBV9 and TRBJ2-7; D not resolved. In germline, CDR1 is SGDLS, CDR2 YYNGEE. V dropped 0 bases and J dropped 5 bases, with 12 bases sitting between them. CDR3 length: 14 residues. The CDR3 region is CASSVATDGHEQYF. CDR3 coding DNA: TGTGCCAGCAGCGTAGCTACGGACGGACACGAGCAGTACTTC.

The chain joins TRBV7-9 to TRBJ2-4, with D hard to call. The J call could be wrong; TRBJ2-7 is a better fit for the DNA end. Germline CDR1 SEHNR, CDR2 FQNEAQ (reference sequence). The length of the CDR3 is 13 residues. The CDR3 nucleotides are TGTGCCAGCACCCCTAAAGGAGCCTCCGAGCAGTACTTC. Translating gives CASTPKGASEQYF.

A note on this clonotype: It is likely a read error, because the conserved phenylalanine at the end of the CDR3 is missing. The chain employs TRBV29-1 and TRBJ2-4; D is ambiguous. The tail of the sequence fits TRBJ2-7 better, so the J call may be wrong. CDR3 length equals 13 residues. CDR1 is SQVTM, CDR2 ANQGSEA, per germline. As DNA, the CDR3 is TGCAGCGTTTTTGGCCTAGACCACTACGAGCAGTACTCC. It codes for CSVFGLDHYEQYS.

The rearrangement joins TRBV10-3 to TRBJ2-1; TRBD1 might be the D (6 bases). This CDR3 has 15 amino acids. Trimming shortened V by 0 bases and J by 2 bases, and 8 bases separated the two germline ends. Germline loops: CDR1 ENHRY, CDR2 SYGVKD. The CDR3 region has the DNA TGTGCCATCAGTGAGTCGGCAGGGGCCTACAATGAGCAGTTCTTC. Its translation is CAISESAGAYNEQFF.

This clonotype was counted ten times or more. The chain joins TRBV27 to TRBJ2-7, with 7 bases matching TRBD1. With 5 bases clipped from V and 3 bases from J, the junction kept 7 bases outside the gene matches. CDR3 length: 14 amino acids. CDR1 and CDR2 (germline): MNHEY, SMNVEV (reference sequence). The CDR3 loop is CASSLGTVGYEQYF. CDR3 sequence (DNA): TGTGCCAGCAGTCTAGGGACAGTCGGCTACGAGCAGTACTTC.

The chain has TRBV7-9 and TRBJ2-1, with D perhaps TRBD2 (6 bases). Looked up from germline, CDR1 is SEHNR and CDR2 is FQNEAQ (reference sequence). Trimming removed 1 base at V and 3 bases at J, with 10 bases between. The CDR3 spans 15 residues. Here the CDR3 reads CASSLGAGYYNEQFF. The DNA for the CDR3 is TGTGCCAGCAGCTTAGGAGCGGGCTACTACAATGAGCAGTTCTTC. Full variable domain (remainder filled in from reference TRBV7-9 and TRBJ2-1): DTGVSQNPRHKITKRGQNVTFRCDPISEHNRLYWYRQTLGQGPEFLTYFQNEAQLEKSRLLSDRFSAERPKGSFSTLEIQRTEQGDSAMYLCASSLGAGYYNEQFFGPGTRLTVL.